The entry below describes one T cell receptor (beta chain). As yet, its antigen is unknown. These data originate in a study of cytomegalovirus exposure and HLA in healthy donors. It was with 60 Vbeta and 13 Jbeta primers that the PCR ran. Libraries were prepared by immunoSEQ multiplex PCR; TCRdb keeps only in-frame clonotypes and omits some of them. There are about 200,000 clones in the sample; 79% occur only once, and 1.5% to 1.7% lies in the top ten. Study findings and constraints: Follow-up analysis found HLA locus-dependent TCR association rates, highest for DRB1 and lowest for HLA-C.

V lost 5 bases and J 3 bases, leaving 10 bases between the germline ends. The CDR3 loop spans 13 amino acids. From germline, CDR1 is SGHTA and CDR2 FQGNSA. The sample was PBMCs. This receptor was obtained from a girl aged 10-17 years in good health and CMV-seropositive. This rearrangement joins TRBV7-2 to TRBJ1-1, with TRBD1 as a possible D gene (5 bases). CDR3 protein: CASSRARDTEAFF. The CDR3 nucleotides read TGTGCCAGCAGCCGTGCCAGGGACACTGAAGCTTTCTTT.